The T cell receptor beta chain under discussion was sequenced for a study of blood T cell repertoires in COVID-19 (dated by TCRdb to the early 2020s). Some background on the complete study: Samples covering the acute and convalescent phases of COVID-19 were provided by collaborators in the United States, Italy and Spain. The prospective study material was composed of cDNA or gDNA derived from T cells, B-cell-depleted T cells, or PBMCs. Deeply sampled blood TCRbeta repertoires from subjects exposed to, actively infected with, or recovered from COVID-19 were included in the dataset. The repertoires were made available in a free public database intended to serve as a resource for research on the immune response to SARS-CoV-2. The samples were drawn from two sources: the first 160 participants of the ongoing ImmuneRACE study, and 1,254 subjects contributed by 6 global collaborators. Nearly every sample came with metadata listing a de-identified subject ID, COVID-19 status, age in years and sex. Where available, HLA class I and class II types were obtained from metadata supplied by the sample provider rather than from assay-based typing.

The immunoSEQ Assay, a bias-controlled multiplex PCR, was used to amplify TCRbeta CDR3 regions from genomic DNA. Per the authors' processing: Within the assay, amplification of reference gene primers was used to estimate how many nucleated cells each sample contained. To quantify the absolute abundance of each unique TCRbeta CDR3 rearrangement, sequence reads were collapsed and filtered. For each sample, productive Simpson clonality was calculated as the square root of Simpson's diversity index over productive rearrangements. TCRdb limited this immuneACCESS table to in-frame rearrangements with V and J called. A share of clones is missing; checked studies link under half to unresolved V genes, and the rest is unexplained. Clone size and the V and J calls come from that table; the DNA yielded D and trimming. This sample lists 120,000 or so clones; roughly 79% were detected once. 16% of the sample is taken by the ten largest.

Overall study results and their limits: How much clinical and demographic metadata was included differed by source and by participant, and the metadata was provided uncurated.

Each collaborating institution followed its own protocols to collect whole blood in K2EDTA tubes. Collaborator samples were shipped for TCRbeta analysis as frozen whole blood, isolated PBMCs, or DNA extracted from either sample type. A note on this clone: It lacks a known antigen. Qualities for individual bases were not recorded, and no much larger clone is one base off.

The junction carries 16 bases between V and J, which are trimmed by 5 bases and 2 bases respectively. Inclusive of the bounding cysteine and phenylalanine, the CDR3 is 15 residues long. Only the CDR3 portion is preserved as DNA: 45 bases, with reading frame beginning at the first base. According to the germline V gene, CDR1 reads SGHVS and CDR2 reads FQNEAQ. The source is a woman of 80 years or more with active or convalescent COVID-19. Recombination connected TRBV7-8 to TRBJ2-7; TRBD2 might be the D gene, on 6 matching bases. Sequencing input: peripheral blood. The CDR3 region: CASSPPRDLTYEQYF. The sequenced DNA is TGTGCCAGCAGCCCCCCCCGGGACTTAACCTACGAGCAGTACTTC.